The 18 T cell receptor beta chains presented below share a single source sample, sequenced in a study of cytomegalovirus exposure and HLA in healthy donors. Amplification used 60 Vbeta primers and 13 Jbeta primers. Data came from immunoSEQ multiplex PCR; TCRdb stores just in-frame clones and leaves some out. Of about 150,000 clones in the sample, over 75% were seen once. Source material: PBMCs. Source of these receptors: a woman aged 50 to 60 in good health and CMV-seropositive.

This clone was observed once. The V call is TRBV7-2, the J call TRBJ2-7, with a tentative D call TRBD2 (6 bases). The CDR3 runs to 15 residues. Germline CDR1 is SGHTA and CDR2 is FQGNSA. Trimming took off 4 bases at V and 5 bases at J, with 18 bases between the two ends. The CDR3 DNA follows: TGTGCCAGCAGCTCTACCCGGGGGTTGGTCGACGAGCAGTACTTC. It translates to CASSSTRGLVDEQYF.

The V gene is TRBV5-1, the J gene TRBJ1-1, with 10 nucleotides matching TRBD1. Looked up from germline, CDR1 is SGHRS and CDR2 is YFSETQ. The CDR3 is 15 residues long. Germline trimming cut 2 bases from V and 5 bases from J; bases unmatched to any gene: 6. The CDR3 spells CASSLWTGGRTEAFF. The CDR3 nucleotides are TGCGCCAGCAGCTTATGGACAGGGGGGCGGACTGAAGCTTTCTTT.

The genes are TRBV19 and TRBJ2-1; tentatively, D is TRBD2 (6 bases). V lost 8 bases, J lost 6 bases, and 17 bases lay in between. CDR1 is LNHDA, CDR2 SQIVND, per germline (reference sequence). This CDR3 is built from 14 residues. CDR3 residues: CASSRGEPSNEQFF. As DNA, the CDR3 is TGTGCCAGTTCCCGCGGGGAACCTAGCAATGAGCAGTTCTTC.

The chain carries TRBV6-5 and TRBJ1-1; possibly TRBD1 for D (5 bases). The V and J ends lost 6 bases and 4 bases respectively, with 18 bases between them. The CDR3 totals 15 residues. CDR1 and CDR2 (germline): MNHEY, SVGAGI. DNA for the CDR3: TGTGCCAGCAGAGCCCCGGGGGGGAGTAGCACTGAAGCTTTCTTT. Protein: CASRAPGGSSTEAFF.

This chain joins TRBV29-1 and TRBJ1-1; D not certain. CDR3 length: 11 residues. The V gene's germline CDR1 is SQVTM and CDR2 ANQGSEA. The germline V and J ends were trimmed by 5 bases and 1 base, with 5 bases remaining between them. CDR3 bases: TGCAGCGTTAACAAGAACACTGAAGCTTTCTTT. Encoded protein: CSVNKNTEAFF.

V is TRBV28 and J is TRBJ2-1; tentative D call: TRBD2 (6 bases). Trimming stripped 5 bases from V and 6 bases from J, with 20 bases between. Germline CDR1 reads MDHEN; CDR2 reads SYDVKM. The CDR3 has 16 amino acids. The CDR3 region has the DNA TGTGCCAGCAGTGTCAATAAGGGAGCGGGCGGCAATGAGCAGTTCTTC. This encodes CASSVNKGAGGNEQFF.

The table lists this clone with a count of one. This chain connects TRBV10-3 to TRBJ1-5; D unclear. CDR1 is ENHRY, CDR2 SYGVKD, per germline. V lost 3 bases and J lost 2, with 17 bases in between. This CDR3 has 17 residues. In DNA form, the CDR3 reads TGTGCCATCAGTGAAAGTCTTGGAGCCTTGGGCAATCAGCCCCAGCATTTT. As protein: CAISESLGALGNQPQHF.

V and J are TRBV7-9 and TRBJ1-2, with D unclear. The CDR3 covers 15 residues. The V end lost 5 bases, the J end lost 8 bases, and 21 bases lay between the germline ends. The germline CDR1 and CDR2 sequences are SEHNR and FQNEAQ (reference sequence). The CDR3 DNA is TGTGCCAGCAGCCCCCCTCCGGAGAACCGAGGGGGCTACACCTTC. Translation: CASSPPPENRGGYTF. Combining the CDR3 with reference TRBV7-9 and TRBJ1-2 gives the whole variable domain DTGVSQNPRHKITKRGQNVTFRCDPISEHNRLYWYRQTLGQGPEFLTYFQNEAQLEKSRLLSDRFSAERPKGSFSTLEIQRTEQGDSAMYLCASSPPPENRGGYTFGSGTRLTVV.

This chain joins TRBV19 and TRBJ2-1, with D tentatively TRBD2 (6 bases). The V end lost 3 bases, the J end lost 9 bases, and 15 bases lay between the germline ends. The germline V gene encodes CDR1 LNHDA and CDR2 SQIVND (reference sequence). This CDR3 is built from 14 residues. CDR3 region: CASSMTRPISEQFF. The CDR3 DNA sequence: TGTGCCAGTAGTATGACTAGGCCCATCAGTGAGCAGTTCTTC. Full variable domain (missing parts from reference TRBV19 and TRBJ2-1): DGGITQSPKYLFRKEGQNVTLSCEQNLNHDAMYWYRQDPGQGLRLIYYSQIVNDFQKGDIAEGYSVSREKKESFPLTVTSAQKNPTAFYLCASSMTRPISEQFFGPGTRLTVL.

The chain employs TRBV18 and TRBJ1-4, with TRBD1 matching 10 bases. This CDR3 has 14 residues. Losses at the gene ends were 3 bases for V and 8 bases for J; bases not matched to a gene: 3. Germline CDR1 KGHSH, CDR2 LQKENI. DNA of the CDR3: TGTGCCAGCTCACCTGGGACAGGGGTCGAAAAACTGTTTTTT. Translated: CASSPGTGVEKLFF.

This clone was recorded once. This rearrangement joins TRBV19 to TRBJ1-5; TRBD1 might be the D (6 bases). CDR1 LNHDA and CDR2 SQIVND come from the germline V gene (reference sequence). The CDR3 extends over 14 amino acids. V lost 5 bases and J 2 bases, leaving 10 bases between the germline ends. The CDR3 nucleotides are TGTGCCAGTAGTTCACAGGGCCGCAATCAGCCCCAGCATTTT. Protein sequence: CASSSQGRNQPQHF. The whole variable domain, filled in from reference TRBV19 and TRBJ1-5, reads DGGITQSPKYLFRKEGQNVTLSCEQNLNHDAMYWYRQDPGQGLRLIYYSQIVNDFQKGDIAEGYSVSREKKESFPLTVTSAQKNPTAFYLCASSSQGRNQPQHFGDGTRLSIL.

The gene calls are TRBV4-1 and TRBJ1-6, with a tentative D call TRBD1 (5 bases). This CDR3 has 16 amino acids. The V gene's germline CDR1 is MGHRA and CDR2 YSYEKL. V lost 6 bases to trimming and J lost 8 bases, with 20 bases between them. CDR3 DNA sequence: TGCGCCAGCAGGCTCCACCGGGGGTATGGAGATTCACCCCTCCACTTT. It codes for CASRLHRGYGDSPLHF.

The gene calls are TRBV15 and TRBJ1-1; D unresolved. Germline V gene data show CDR1 as LNHNV and CDR2 as YYDKDF (reference sequence). V was trimmed by 0 bases and J by 2 bases, leaving 7 bases between them. The CDR3 loop spans 14 amino acids. In DNA, the CDR3 is TGTGCCACCAGCAGAGAATGGAGAAACACTGAAGCTTTCTTT. This translates into CATSREWRNTEAFF.

The rearrangement joins TRBV29-1 to TRBJ2-7; D ambiguous. CDR3 length: 13 residues. V lost 4 bases and J 1 base, leaving 11 bases between the germline ends. The germline V gene encodes CDR1 SQVTM and CDR2 ANQGSEA. This CDR3 is CSVAYGRSYEQYF. DNA for the CDR3: TGCAGCGTTGCTTATGGCAGGTCCTACGAGCAGTACTTC.

The chain has TRBV7-2 and TRBJ1-4; D is perhaps TRBD1 (5 bases). This CDR3 is 14 amino acids long. CDR1 SGHTA and CDR2 FQGNSA come from the germline V gene. V was pared by 7 bases and J by 10 bases, with 19 bases between. As DNA, the CDR3 is TGTGCCAGCACCTTTGGGGGTAGGGGAGGAAAACTGTTTTTT. Translating gives CASTFGGRGGKLFF.

The chain has TRBV2 and TRBJ2-7; the match to TRBD1 covers 11 bases. The CDR3 extends over 14 amino acids. The germline gives CDR1 SNHLY, CDR2 FYNNEI. The V gene end was trimmed by 4 bases and the J gene end by 7 bases; junction bases not matched to a gene: 6. The CDR3 protein is CASSGTGGYREQYF. The DNA of the CDR3 is TGTGCCAGCAGTGGGACAGGGGGCTATCGGGAGCAGTACTTC.

This clone was detected once. CDR3 nucleotides: TGTGCCAGCTCACATGGGACAGGGAGCGAAAAACTGTTTTTT. Translating it yields CASSHGTGSEKLFF. This sequence joins TRBV18 and TRBJ1-4; 9 positions match TRBD1. This CDR3 comprises 14 residues. Germline CDR1 KGHSH, CDR2 LQKENI. V was pared by 4 bases and J by 8 bases, with 5 bases of the junction left unmatched.

The chain joins TRBV7-6 to TRBJ1-4, with 9 bases identical to TRBD1. Germline V gene sequence: CDR1 SGHVS, CDR2 FNYEAQ. This CDR3 comprises 14 residues. V was pared by 5 bases and J by 7 bases, with 5 bases of the junction left unmatched. CDR3 protein: CASSRTGDSEKLFF. The CDR3, as DNA: TGTGCCAGCAGCAGGACAGGGGATAGTGAAAAACTGTTTTTT.